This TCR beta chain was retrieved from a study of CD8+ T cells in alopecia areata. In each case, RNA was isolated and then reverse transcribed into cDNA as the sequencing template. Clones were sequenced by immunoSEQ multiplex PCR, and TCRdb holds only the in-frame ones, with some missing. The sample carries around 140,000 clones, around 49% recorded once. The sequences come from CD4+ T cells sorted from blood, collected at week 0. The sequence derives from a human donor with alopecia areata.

The CDR3, as DNA: TGTGCCACCAGCAGAGGGAGGGAGGAAACAGATACGCAGTATTTT. Protein product: CATSRGREETDTQYF. The chain has TRBV15 and TRBJ2-3; tentatively, D is TRBD2 (6 bases). The CDR3 loop spans 15 amino acids. Germline V gene lookup returns CDR1 LNHNV and CDR2 YYDKDF (reference sequence). V was shortened by 1 base and J by 3 bases, with 11 bases between the two germline ends.